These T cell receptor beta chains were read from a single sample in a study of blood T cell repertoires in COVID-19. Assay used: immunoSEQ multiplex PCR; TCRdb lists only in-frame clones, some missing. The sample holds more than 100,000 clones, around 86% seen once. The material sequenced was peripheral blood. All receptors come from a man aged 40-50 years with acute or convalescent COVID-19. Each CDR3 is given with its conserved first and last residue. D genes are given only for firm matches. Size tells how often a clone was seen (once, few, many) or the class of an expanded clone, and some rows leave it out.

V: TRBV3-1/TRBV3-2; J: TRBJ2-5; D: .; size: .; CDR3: CASSLPRGRGETQYF; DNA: TGTGCCAGCAGCCTACCACGAGGGCGTGGGGAGACCCAGTACTTC
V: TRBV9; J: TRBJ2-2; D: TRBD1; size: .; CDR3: CASSVVPGGSNTGELFF; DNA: TGTGCCAGCAGCGTTGTCCCAGGGGGCTCGAACACCGGGGAGCTGTTTTTT
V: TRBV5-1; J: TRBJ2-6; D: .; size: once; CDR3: CASKSTVIGGANVLTF; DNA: TGCGCCAGCAAATCGACAGTGATCGGGGGGGCCAACGTCCTGACTTTC
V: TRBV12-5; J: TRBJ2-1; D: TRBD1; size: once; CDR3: CASGLAPKDRDSYNEQFF; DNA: TGTGCTAGTGGTTTGGCACCTAAGGACAGGGATTCCTACAATGAGCAGTTCTTC
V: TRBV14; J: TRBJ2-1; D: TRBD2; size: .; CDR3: CASSLRTFSGRIWNEQFF; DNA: TGTGCCAGCAGCCTACGGACATTTAGCGGGAGGATTTGGAATGAGCAGTTCTTC
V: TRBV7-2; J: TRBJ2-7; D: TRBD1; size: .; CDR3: CASSLGDSSYEQYF; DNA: TGTGCCAGCAGCTTAGGGGACAGCTCCTACGAGCAGTACTTC
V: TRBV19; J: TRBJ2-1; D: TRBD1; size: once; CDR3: CASNLGQGPSYNEQFF; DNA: TGTGCCAGTAACTTAGGACAGGGCCCTTCCTACAATGAGCAGTTCTTC
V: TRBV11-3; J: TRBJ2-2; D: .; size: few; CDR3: CASSSETGELFF; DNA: TGTGCCAGCAGCTCCGAGACCGGGGAGCTGTTTTTT
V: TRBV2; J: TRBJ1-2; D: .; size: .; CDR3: CASSEINRGKDYTF; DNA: TGTGCCAGCAGTGAAATCAACCGGGGGAAAGACTACACCTTC
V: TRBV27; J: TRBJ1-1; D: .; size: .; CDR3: CASTDSMNTEAFF; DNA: TGTGCCAGCACCGACAGTATGAACACTGAAGCTTTCTTT
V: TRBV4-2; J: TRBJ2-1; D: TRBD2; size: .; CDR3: CASSQDPSGAYNEQFF; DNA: TGTGCCAGCAGCCAAGATCCTAGCGGAGCCTACAATGAGCAGTTCTTC
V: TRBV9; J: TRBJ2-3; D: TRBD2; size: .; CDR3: CASGGADTQYF; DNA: TGTGCCAGCGGGGGGGCAGATACGCAGTATTTT
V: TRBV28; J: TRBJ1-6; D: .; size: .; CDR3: CASSWGTGQNSPLHF; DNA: TGTGCCAGCAGTTGGGGAACAGGCCAAAATTCACCCCTCCACTTT
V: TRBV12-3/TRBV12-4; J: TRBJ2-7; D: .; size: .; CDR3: CASSLGHVYEQYF; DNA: TGTGCCAGCAGTCTTGGACATGTCTACGAGCAGTACTTC
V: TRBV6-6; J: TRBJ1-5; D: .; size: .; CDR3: CASSYSTSGQPQHF; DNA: TGTGCCAGCAGTTACTCGACCTCGGGGCAGCCCCAGCATTTT
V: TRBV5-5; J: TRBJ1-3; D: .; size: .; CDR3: CASSSLAGGNTIYF; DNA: TGTGCCAGCAGCTCGCTGGCAGGGGGAAACACCATATATTTT
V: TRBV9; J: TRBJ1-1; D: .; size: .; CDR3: CASSVGDMNTEAFF; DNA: TGTGCCAGCAGCGTAGGCGATATGAACACTGAAGCTTTCTTT
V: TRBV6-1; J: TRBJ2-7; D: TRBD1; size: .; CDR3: CASSESHRGHYEQYF; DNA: TGTGCCAGCAGTGAATCTCACAGGGGGCACTACGAGCAGTACTTC
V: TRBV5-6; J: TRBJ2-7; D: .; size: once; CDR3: CASSLGGPGYEQYF; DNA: TGTGCCAGCAGCTTGGGCGGGCCAGGCTACGAGCAGTACTTC
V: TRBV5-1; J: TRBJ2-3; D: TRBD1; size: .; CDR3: CASSLLGQGTDTQYF; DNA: TGCGCCAGCAGCTTGCTGGGACAGGGCACAGATACGCAGTATTTT
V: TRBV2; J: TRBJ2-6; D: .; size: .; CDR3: CASSVGGSGANVLTF; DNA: TGTGCCAGCAGTGTCGGTGGCTCTGGGGCCAACGTCCTGACTTTC
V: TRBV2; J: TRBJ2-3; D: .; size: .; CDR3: CASIKGGASTDTQYF; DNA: TGTGCCAGCATCAAAGGGGGGGCGAGCACAGATACGCAGTATTTT
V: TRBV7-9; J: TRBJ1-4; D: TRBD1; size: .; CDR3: CASSPSGQATNEKLFF; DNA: TGTGCCAGCAGCCCTTCGGGACAGGCAACTAATGAAAAACTGTTTTTT
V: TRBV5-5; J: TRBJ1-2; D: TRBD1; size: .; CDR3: CASSLQGNDGYGYTF; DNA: TGTGCCAGCAGCTTACAGGGGAACGACGGCTATGGCTACACCTTC